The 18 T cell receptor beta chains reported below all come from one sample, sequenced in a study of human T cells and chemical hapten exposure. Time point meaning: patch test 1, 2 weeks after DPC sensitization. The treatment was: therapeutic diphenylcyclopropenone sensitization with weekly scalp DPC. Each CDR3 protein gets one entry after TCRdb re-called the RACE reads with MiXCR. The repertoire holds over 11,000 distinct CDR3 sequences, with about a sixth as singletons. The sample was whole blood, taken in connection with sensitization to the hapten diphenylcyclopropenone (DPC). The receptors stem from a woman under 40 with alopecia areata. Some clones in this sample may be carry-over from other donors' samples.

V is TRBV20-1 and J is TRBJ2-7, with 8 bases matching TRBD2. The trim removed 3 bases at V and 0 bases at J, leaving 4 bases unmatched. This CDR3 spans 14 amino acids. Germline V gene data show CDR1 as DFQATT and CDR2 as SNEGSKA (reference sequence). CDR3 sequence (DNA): TGCAGTGCTAGTTTAAGCGGGAGCTCCTACGAGCAGTACGTC. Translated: CSASLSGSSYEQYV.

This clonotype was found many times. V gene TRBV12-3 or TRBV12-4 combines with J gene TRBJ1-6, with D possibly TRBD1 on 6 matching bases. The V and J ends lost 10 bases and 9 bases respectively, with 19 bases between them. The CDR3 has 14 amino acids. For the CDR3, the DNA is TGTGCCACCCGAACTCCAGGGGAAGGTTCACCCCTCCACTTT. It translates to CATRTPGEGSPLHF.

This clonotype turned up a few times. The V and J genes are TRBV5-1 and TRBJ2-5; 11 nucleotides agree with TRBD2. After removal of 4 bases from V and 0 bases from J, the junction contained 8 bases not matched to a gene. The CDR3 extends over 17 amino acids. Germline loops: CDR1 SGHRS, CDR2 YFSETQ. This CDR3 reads CASSQGLAARYQETQYF. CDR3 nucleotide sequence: TGCGCCAGCAGCCAGGGACTAGCGGCGAGGTACCAAGAGACCCAGTACTTC.

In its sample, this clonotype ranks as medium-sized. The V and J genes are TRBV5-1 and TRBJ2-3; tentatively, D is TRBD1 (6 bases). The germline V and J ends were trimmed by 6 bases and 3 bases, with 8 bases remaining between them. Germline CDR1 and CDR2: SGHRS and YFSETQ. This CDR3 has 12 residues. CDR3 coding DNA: TGCGCCAGCACCGGGACAACAGATACGCAGTATTTT. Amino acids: CASTGTTDTQYF.

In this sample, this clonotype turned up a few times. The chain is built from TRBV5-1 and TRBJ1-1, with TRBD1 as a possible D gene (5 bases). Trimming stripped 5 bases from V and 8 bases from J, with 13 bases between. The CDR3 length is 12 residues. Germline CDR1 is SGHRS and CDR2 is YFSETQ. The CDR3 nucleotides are TGCGCCAGCAGGTCTACTGGGGGAGAAGCTTTCTTT. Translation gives CASRSTGGEAFF.

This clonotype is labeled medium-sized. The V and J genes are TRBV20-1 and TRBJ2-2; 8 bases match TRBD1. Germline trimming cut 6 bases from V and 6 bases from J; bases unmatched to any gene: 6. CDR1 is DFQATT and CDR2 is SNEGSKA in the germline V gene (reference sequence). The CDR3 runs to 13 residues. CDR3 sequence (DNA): TGCAGTGCCGGACAGGGCGTGGCCGGGGAGCTGTTTTTT. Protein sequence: CSAGQGVAGELFF.

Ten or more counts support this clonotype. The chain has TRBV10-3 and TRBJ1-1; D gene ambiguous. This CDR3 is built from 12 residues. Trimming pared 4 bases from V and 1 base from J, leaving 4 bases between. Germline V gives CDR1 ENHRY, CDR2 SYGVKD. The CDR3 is CAISVGNTEAFF. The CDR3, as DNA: TGTGCCATCAGTGTGGGGAACACTGAAGCTTTCTTT.

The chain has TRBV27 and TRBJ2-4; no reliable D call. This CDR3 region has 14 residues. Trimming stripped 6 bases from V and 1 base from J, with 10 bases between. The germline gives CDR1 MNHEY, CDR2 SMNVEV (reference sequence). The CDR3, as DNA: TGTGCCAGCAGCACCATTGGTGCCAAAAACATTCAGTACTTC. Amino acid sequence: CASSTIGAKNIQYF.

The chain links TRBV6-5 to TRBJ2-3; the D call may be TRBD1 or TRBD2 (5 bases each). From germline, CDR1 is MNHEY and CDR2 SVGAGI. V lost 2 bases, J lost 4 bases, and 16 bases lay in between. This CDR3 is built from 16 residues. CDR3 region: CASSYGAFGAPDTQYF. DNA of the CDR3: TGTGCCAGCAGTTACGGGGCCTTCGGGGCACCAGATACGCAGTATTTT.

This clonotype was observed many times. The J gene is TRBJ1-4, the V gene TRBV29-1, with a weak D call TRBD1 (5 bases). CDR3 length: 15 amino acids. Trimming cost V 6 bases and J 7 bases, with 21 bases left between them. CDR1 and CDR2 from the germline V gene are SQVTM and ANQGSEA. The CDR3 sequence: CSVLRDSIGSEKLFF. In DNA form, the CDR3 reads TGCAGCGTCTTGCGGGACTCCATTGGTAGTGAAAAACTGTTTTTT.

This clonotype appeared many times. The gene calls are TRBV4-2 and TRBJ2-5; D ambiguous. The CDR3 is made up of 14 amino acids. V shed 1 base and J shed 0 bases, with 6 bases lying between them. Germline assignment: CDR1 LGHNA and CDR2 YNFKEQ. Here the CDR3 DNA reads TGTGCCAGCAGCCAAGCAGAGGACCAAGAGACCCAGTACTTC. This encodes CASSQAEDQETQYF.

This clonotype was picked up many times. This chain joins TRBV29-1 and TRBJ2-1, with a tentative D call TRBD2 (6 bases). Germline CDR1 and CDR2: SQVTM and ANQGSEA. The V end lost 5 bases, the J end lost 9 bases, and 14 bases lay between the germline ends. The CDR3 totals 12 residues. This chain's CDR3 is CSVSKGTAEQFF. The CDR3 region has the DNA TGCAGCGTTTCTAAGGGGACTGCTGAGCAGTTCTTC.

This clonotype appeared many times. The CDR3 sequence: CASSVSPRGPDSGNTIYF. DNA for the CDR3: TGTGCCAGCAGCGTATCCCCCAGGGGCCCCGACTCTGGAAACACCATATATTTT. The gene calls are TRBV9 and TRBJ1-3; maybe TRBD1 (6 bases). The CDR3 loop spans 18 amino acids. V was clipped by 1 base and J by 0 bases, with 17 bases between them. Germline V gene lookup returns CDR1 SGDLS and CDR2 YYNGEE.

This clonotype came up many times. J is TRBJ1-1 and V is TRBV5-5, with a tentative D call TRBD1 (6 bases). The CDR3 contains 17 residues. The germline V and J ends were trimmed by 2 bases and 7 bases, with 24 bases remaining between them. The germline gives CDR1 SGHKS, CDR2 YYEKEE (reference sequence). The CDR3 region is CASSLIGTGRFGGEAFF. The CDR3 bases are TGTGCCAGCAGCTTAATTGGTACAGGGAGGTTTGGTGGTGAAGCTTTCTTT.

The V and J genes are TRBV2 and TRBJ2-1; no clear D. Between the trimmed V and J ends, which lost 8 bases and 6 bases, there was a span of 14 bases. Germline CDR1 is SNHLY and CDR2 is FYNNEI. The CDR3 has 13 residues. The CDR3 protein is CASPLKVGNEQFF. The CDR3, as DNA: TGTGCCAGCCCCTTAAAAGTGGGCAATGAGCAGTTCTTC. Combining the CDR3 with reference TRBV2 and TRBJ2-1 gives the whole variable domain EPEVTQTPSHQVTQMGQEVILRCVPISNHLYFYWYRQILGQKVEFLVSFYNNEISEKSEIFDDQFSVERPDGSNFTLKIRSTKLEDSAMYFCASPLKVGNEQFFGPGTRLTVL.

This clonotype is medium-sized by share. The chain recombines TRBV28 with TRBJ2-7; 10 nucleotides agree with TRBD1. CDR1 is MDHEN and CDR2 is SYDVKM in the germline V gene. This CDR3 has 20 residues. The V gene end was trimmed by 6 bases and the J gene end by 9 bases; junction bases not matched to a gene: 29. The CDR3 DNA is TGTGCCAGCAGCGCCTTCTGGGACAGGGGACTCCAAAAATTAGGGGTAGTGCAGTACGTC. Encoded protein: CASSAFWDRGLQKLGVVQYV.

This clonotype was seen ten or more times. The chain's CDR3 is CASSDWGTGAKNIQYF. For the CDR3, the DNA is TGTGCCAGCAGTGATTGGGGGACGGGGGCCAAAAACATTCAGTACTTC. This chain uses TRBV2 with TRBJ2-4; possibly TRBD1 or TRBD2 for D (5 bases each). The germline V gene encodes CDR1 SNHLY and CDR2 FYNNEI. CDR3 length equals 16 residues. The V and J ends lost 3 bases and 1 base respectively, with 13 bases between them.

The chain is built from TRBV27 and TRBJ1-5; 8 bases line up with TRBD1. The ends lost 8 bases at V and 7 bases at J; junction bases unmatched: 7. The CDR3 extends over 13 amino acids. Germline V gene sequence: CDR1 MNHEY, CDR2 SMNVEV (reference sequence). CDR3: CASAPGGQQPQHF. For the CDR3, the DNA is TGTGCCAGCGCGCCAGGGGGCCAGCAGCCCCAGCATTTT.